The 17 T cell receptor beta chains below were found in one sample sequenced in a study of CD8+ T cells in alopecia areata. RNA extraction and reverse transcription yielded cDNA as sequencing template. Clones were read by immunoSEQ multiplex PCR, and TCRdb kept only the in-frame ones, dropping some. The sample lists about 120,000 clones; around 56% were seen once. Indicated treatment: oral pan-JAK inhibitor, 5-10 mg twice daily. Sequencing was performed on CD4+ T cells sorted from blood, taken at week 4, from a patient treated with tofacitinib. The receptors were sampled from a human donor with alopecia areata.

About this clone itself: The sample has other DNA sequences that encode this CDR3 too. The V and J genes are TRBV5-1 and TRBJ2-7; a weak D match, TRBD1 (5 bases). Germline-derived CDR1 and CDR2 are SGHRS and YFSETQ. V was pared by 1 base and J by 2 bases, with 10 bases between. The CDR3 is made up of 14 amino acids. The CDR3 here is CASSLTGSAYEQYF. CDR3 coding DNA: TGCGCCAGCAGCTTGACAGGTTCAGCCTACGAGCAGTACTTC.

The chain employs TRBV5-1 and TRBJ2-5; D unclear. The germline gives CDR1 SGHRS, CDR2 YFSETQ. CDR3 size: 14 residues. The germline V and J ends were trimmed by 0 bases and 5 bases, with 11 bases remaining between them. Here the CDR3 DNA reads TGCGCCAGCAGCTTGGGTTCGGGTGAGGAGACCCAGTACTTC. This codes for CASSLGSGEETQYF.

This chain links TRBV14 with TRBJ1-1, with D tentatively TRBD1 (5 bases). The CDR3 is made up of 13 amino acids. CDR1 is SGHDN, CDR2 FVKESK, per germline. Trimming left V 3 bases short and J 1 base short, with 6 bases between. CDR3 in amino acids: CASSQGGNTEAFF. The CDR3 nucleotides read TGTGCCAGCAGCCAGGGGGGGAACACTGAAGCTTTCTTT.

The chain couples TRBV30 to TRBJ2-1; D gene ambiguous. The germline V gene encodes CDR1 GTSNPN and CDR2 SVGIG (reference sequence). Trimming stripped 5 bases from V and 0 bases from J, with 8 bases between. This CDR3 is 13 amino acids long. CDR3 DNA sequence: TGTGCCTGGGACGCCCGCTCCTACAATGAGCAGTTCTTC. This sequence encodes CAWDARSYNEQFF.

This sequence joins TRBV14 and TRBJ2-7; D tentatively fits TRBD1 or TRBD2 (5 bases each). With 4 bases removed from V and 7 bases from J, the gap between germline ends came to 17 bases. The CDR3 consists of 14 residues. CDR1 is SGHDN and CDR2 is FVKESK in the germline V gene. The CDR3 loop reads CASSPAGTPREQYF. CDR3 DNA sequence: TGTGCCAGCAGCCCGGCCGGGACCCCACGGGAGCAGTACTTC. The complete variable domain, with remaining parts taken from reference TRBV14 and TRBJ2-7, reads EAGVTQFPSHSVIEKGQTVTLRCDPISGHDNLYWYRRVMGKEIKFLLHFVKESKQDESGMPNNRFLAERTGGTYSTLKVQPAELEDSGVYFCASSPAGTPREQYFGPGTRLTVT.

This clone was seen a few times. CDR3 nucleotides: TGCAGCGTCGCTTGGACAGCGAACACCGGGGAGCTGTTTTTT. This encodes CSVAWTANTGELFF. The chain couples TRBV29-1 to TRBJ2-2; a possible D gene is TRBD1 (6 bases). CDR1 and CDR2 (germline): SQVTM, ANQGSEA. CDR3 length: 14 residues. V was clipped by 6 bases and J by 0 bases, with 11 bases between them.

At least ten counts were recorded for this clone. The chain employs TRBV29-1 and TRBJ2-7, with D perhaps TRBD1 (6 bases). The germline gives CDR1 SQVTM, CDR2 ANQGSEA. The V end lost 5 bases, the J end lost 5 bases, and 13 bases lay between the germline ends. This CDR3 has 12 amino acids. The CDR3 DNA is TGCAGCGTTTCCCAGGGGCGCAACGAGCAGTACTTC. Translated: CSVSQGRNEQYF.

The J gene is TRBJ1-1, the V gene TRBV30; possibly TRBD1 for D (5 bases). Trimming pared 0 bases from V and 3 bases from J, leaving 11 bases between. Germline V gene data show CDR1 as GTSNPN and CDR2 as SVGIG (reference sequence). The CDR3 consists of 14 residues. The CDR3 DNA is TGTGCCTGGAGTGTAAGGCAGGGCGACACTGAAGCTTTCTTT. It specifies CAWSVRQGDTEAFF.

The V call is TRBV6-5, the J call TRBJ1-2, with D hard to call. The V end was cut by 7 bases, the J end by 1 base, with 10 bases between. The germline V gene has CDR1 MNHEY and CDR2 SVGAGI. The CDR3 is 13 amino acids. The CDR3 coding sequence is TGTGCCAGCACACAGACCCATAACTATGGCTACACCTTC. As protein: CASTQTHNYGYTF.

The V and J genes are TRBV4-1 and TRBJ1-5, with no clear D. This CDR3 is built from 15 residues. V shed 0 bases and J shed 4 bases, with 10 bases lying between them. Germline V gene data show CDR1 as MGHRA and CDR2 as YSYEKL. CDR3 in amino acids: CASSQDMDPNQPQHF. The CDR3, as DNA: TGCGCCAGCAGCCAAGATATGGATCCGAATCAGCCCCAGCATTTT.

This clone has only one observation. The CDR3 DNA sequence: TGTGCCTGGAGTGGGGCTGGGGCCAACGTCCTGACTTTC. Encoded protein: CAWSGAGANVLTF. The V call is TRBV30, the J call TRBJ2-6; D gene ambiguous. The germline V gene encodes CDR1 GTSNPN and CDR2 SVGIG (reference sequence). The V end lost 1 base, the J end lost 2 bases, and 3 bases lay between the germline ends. The CDR3 spans 13 residues. Filled out from reference TRBV30 and TRBJ2-6, the complete variable domain reads SQTIHQWPATLVQPVGSPLSLECTVEGTSNPNLYWYRQAAGRGLQLLFYSVGIGQISSEVPQNLSASRPQDRQFILSSKKLLLSDSGFYLCAWSGAGANVLTFGAGSRLTVL.

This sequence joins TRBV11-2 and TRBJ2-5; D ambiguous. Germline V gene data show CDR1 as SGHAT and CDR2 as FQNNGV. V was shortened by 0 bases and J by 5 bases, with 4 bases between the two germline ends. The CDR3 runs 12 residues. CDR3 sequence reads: CASSLDPETQYF. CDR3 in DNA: TGTGCCAGCAGCTTAGATCCTGAGACCCAGTACTTC.

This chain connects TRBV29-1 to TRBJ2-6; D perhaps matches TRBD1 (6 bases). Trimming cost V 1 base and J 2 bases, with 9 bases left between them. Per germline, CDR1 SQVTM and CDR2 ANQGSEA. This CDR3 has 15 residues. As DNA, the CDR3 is TGCAGCGTTGAAGGTCCAGGGGCTGGGGCCAACGTCCTGACTTTC. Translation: CSVEGPGAGANVLTF.

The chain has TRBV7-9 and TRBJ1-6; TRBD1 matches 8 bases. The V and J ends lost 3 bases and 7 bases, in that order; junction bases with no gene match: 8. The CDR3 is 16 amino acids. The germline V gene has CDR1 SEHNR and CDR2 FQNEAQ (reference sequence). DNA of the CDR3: TGTGCCAGCAGCTTGACAGGGGCCCTAGGGAATTCACCCCTCCACTTT. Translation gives CASSLTGALGNSPLHF. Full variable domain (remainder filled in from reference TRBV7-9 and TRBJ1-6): DTGVSQNPRHKITKRGQNVTFRCDPISEHNRLYWYRQTLGQGPEFLTYFQNEAQLEKSRLLSDRFSAERPKGSFSTLEIQRTEQGDSAMYLCASSLTGALGNSPLHFGNGTRLTVT.

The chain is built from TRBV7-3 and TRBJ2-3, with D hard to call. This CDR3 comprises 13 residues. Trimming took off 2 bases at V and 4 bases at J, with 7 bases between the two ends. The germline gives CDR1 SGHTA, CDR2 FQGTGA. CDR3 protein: CASSLWRSDTQYF. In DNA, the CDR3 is TGTGCCAGCAGCTTATGGCGGTCAGATACGCAGTATTTT.

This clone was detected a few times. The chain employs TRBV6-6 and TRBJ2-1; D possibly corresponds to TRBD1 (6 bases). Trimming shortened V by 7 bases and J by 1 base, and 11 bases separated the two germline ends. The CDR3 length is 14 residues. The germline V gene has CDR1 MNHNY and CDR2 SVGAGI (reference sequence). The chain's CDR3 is CASIRDRSYNEQFF. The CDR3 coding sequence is TGTGCCAGCATAAGAGACAGGTCCTACAATGAGCAGTTCTTC.

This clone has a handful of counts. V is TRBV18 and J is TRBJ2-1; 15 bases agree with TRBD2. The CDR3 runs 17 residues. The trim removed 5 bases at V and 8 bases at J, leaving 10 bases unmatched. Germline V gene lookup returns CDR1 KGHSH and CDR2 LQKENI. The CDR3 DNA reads TGTGCCAGCTCATTGTGGACTAGCGGGGGGGCCAACCATGAGCAGTTCTTC. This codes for CASSLWTSGGANHEQFF.